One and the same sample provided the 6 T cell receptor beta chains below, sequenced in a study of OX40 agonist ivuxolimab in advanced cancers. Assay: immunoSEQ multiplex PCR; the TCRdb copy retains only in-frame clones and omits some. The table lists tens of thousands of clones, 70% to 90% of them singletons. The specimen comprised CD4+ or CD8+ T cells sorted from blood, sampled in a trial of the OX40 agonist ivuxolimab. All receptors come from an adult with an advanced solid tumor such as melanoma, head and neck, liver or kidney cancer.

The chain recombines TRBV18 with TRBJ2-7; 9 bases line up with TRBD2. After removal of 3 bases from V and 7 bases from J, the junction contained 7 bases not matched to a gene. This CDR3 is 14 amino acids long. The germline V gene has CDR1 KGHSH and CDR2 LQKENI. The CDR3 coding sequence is TGTGCCAGCTCACCTGCGGGGGGGGTGAGAGAGCAGTACTTC. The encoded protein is CASSPAGGVREQYF.

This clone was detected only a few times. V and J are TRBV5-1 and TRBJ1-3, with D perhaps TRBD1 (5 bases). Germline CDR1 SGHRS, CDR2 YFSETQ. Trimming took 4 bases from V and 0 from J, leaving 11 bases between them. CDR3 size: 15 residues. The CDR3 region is CASSLGTFSGNTIYF. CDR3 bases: TGCGCCAGCAGCCTAGGGACCTTCTCTGGAAACACCATATATTTT. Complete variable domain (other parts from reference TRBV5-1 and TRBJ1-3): KAGVTQTPRYLIKTRGQQVTLSCSPISGHRSVSWYQQTPGQGLQFLFEYFSETQRNKGNFPGRFSGRQFSNSRSEMNVSTLELGDSALYLCASSLGTFSGNTIYFGEGSWLTVV.

The CDR3 nucleotides are TGTGCTAGTGGGAACCCGATAAGCGAGACCCAGTACTTC. Translated: CASGNPISETQYF. The chain uses TRBV12-5 and TRBJ2-5; D ambiguous. There are 13 residues in the CDR3. Trimming removed 6 bases from V and 5 bases from J, with 13 bases in between. The germline V gene has CDR1 LGHNT and CDR2 FRNRAP.

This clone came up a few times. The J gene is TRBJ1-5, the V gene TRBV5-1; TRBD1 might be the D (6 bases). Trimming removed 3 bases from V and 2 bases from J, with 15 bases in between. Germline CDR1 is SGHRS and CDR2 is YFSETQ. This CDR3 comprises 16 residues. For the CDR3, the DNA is TGCGCCAGCAGCTGCCAAAAGGGGGGCGGCAATCAGCCCCAGCATTTT. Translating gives CASSCQKGGGNQPQHF. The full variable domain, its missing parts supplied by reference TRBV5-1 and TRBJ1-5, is KAGVTQTPRYLIKTRGQQVTLSCSPISGHRSVSWYQQTPGQGLQFLFEYFSETQRNKGNFPGRFSGRQFSNSRSEMNVSTLELGDSALYLCASSCQKGGGNQPQHFGDGTRLSIL.

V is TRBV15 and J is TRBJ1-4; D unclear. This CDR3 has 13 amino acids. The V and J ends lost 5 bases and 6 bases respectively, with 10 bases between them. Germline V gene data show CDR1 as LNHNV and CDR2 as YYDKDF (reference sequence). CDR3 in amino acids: CATSLKGYEKLFF. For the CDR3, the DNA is TGTGCCACCAGCTTGAAAGGATATGAAAAACTGTTTTTT.

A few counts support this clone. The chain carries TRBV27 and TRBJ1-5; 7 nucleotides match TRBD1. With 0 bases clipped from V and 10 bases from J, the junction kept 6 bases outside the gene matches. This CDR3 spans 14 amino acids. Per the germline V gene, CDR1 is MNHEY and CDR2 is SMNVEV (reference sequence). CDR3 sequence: CASSLSRQGGPQHF. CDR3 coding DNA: TGTGCCAGCAGTTTATCCCGACAGGGAGGACCCCAGCATTTT.